This is a list of T cell receptor beta chains from one sample in a study of blood T cells in healthy people across ages. TCRdb analysed the 5' RACE reads with MiXCR anew, one entry per CDR3 protein. Here the sample spans 780,000 or so distinct CDR3 sequences, about 48% being singletons. Sequenced: blood. The receptors derive from an elderly man in good health. The CDR3 runs from the conserved cysteine through the conserved F or W. D genes are given only for firm matches. Clone size is stated in some rows and not others, as once, few, many or a class when expanded.

j_gene | abundance | d_gene | v_gene | CDR3aa | CDR3nt
TRBJ1-2 | . | TRBD1 | TRBV6-6 | CASRGQGLLYGYTF | TGTGCCAGCAGGGGACAGGGACTTCTTTATGGCTACACCTTC
TRBJ1-2 | . | TRBD1 | TRBV7-2 | CASFTGALNYGYTF | TGTGCCAGCTTTACAGGGGCGCTTAACTATGGCTACACCTTC
TRBJ2-7 | . | TRBD1 | TRBV10-3 | CAISDRDRDEQYF | TGTGCCATCAGTGATCGGGACAGGGACGAGCAGTACTTC
TRBJ2-7 | . | TRBD2 | TRBV20-1 | CSVQREYTYNEQYF | TGCAGTGTTCAGCGGGAGTATACCTACAATGAGCAGTACTTC
TRBJ1-5 | . | TRBD1 | TRBV27 | CASRSSLTGAAGQPQHF | TGTGCCAGCCGGTCTAGTCTGACAGGGGCCGCGGGTCAGCCCCAGCATTTT
TRBJ2-7 | few | . | TRBV28 | CASHKSYEQYF | TGTGCCAGCCACAAGTCCTACGAGCAGTACTTC
TRBJ2-7 | . | TRBD1 | TRBV7-7 | CASSPALQGVEQYF | TGTGCTAGCAGCCCCGCGCTCCAGGGGGTCGAGCAGTACTTC
TRBJ2-3 | . | . | TRBV7-2 | CASSSAGIQRGTQYF | TGTGCCAGCAGCTCAGCCGGGATACAACGGGGCACGCAGTATTTT
TRBJ2-7 | . | . | TRBV6-5 | CASSYSTRGSYEQYF | TGTGCCAGCAGTTACTCGACCAGGGGCTCCTACGAGCAGTACTTC
TRBJ2-7 | . | . | TRBV5-1 | CASDSSYEQYF | TGCGCCAGCGACAGCTCCTACGAGCAGTACTTC
TRBJ1-1 | few | . | TRBV11-1 | CASSRGMNTEAFF | TGTGCCAGCAGCCGCGGCATGAACACTGAAGCTTTCTTT
TRBJ2-1 | . | TRBD2 | TRBV7-8 | CASSFREGGGYNEQFF | TGTGCCAGCAGCTTTAGGGAGGGCGGTGGGTACAATGAGCAGTTCTTC
TRBJ2-3 | once | TRBD2 | TRBV19 | CASRRRTSGTDTQYF | TGTGCCAGTAGACGCCGGACTAGCGGCACAGATACGCAGTATTTT
TRBJ2-3 | . | TRBD2 | TRBV15 | CATSRDRRGAGGPRTDTQYF | TGTGCCACCAGCAGAGATCGCCGCGGAGCGGGAGGGCCCCGCACAGATACGCAGTATTTT
TRBJ2-1 | . | . | TRBV27 | CASKPGSSYNEQFF | TGTGCCAGCAAGCCCGGGAGCTCCTACAATGAGCAGTTCTTC
TRBJ2-5 | . | TRBD2 | TRBV27 | CASSFRNLGGSSKTQYF | TGTGCCAGCAGTTTTAGAAACTTGGGCGGGAGCTCGAAGACCCAGTACTTC
TRBJ2-5 | . | TRBD1 | TRBV6-6 | CASSDTGTGYPLGQYF | TGTGCCAGCAGTGATACAGGGACAGGCTATCCCCTTGGGCAGTACTTC
TRBJ2-1 | . | . | TRBV12-3/TRBV12-4 | CASSSKGRSSYNEQFF | TGTGCCAGCAGCTCCAAGGGGCGGAGCTCCTACAATGAGCAGTTCTTC
TRBJ2-1 | . | . | TRBV5-1 | CASSPLGGGEQFF | TGCGCCAGCAGCCCGCTAGGGGGGGGAGAGCAGTTCTTC
TRBJ2-1 | . | . | TRBV5-1 | CASSLLAELIYNGQFF | TGCGCCAGCAGCTTGCTTGCGGAGCTCATTTACAATGGGCAGTTCTTC
TRBJ2-7 | . | TRBD2 | TRBV11-3 | CASSFGLAGVAEQYF | TGTGCCAGCAGCTTCGGACTAGCGGGAGTGGCAGAGCAGTACTTC
TRBJ2-1 | few | TRBD2 | TRBV29-1 | CSAEGTSGTEQFF | TGCAGCGCCGAGGGGACTAGCGGCACTGAGCAGTTCTTC
TRBJ2-5 | once | . | TRBV6-1 | CASTLGVIEQYF | TGTGCCAGCACCCTGGGGGTAATTGAGCAGTACTTC
TRBJ2-7 | . | . | TRBV5-1 | CVSSLRENEQYF | TGCGTCAGCAGCTTGAGGGAAAACGAGCAGTACTTC
TRBJ2-3 | few | . | TRBV29-1 | CSVPTGAVQYF | TGCAGCGTTCCGACCGGGGCTGTGCAGTATTTT
TRBJ2-3 | few | TRBD2 | TRBV7-3 | CASSLSGNQADTQYF | TGTGCCAGCAGCCTCAGCGGGAATCAGGCAGATACGCAGTATTTT
TRBJ1-1 | few | . | TRBV7-9 | CASSLSNRVATEAFF | TGTGCCAGCAGCTTATCTAACAGGGTAGCCACTGAAGCTTTCTTT
TRBJ1-4 | . | TRBD1 | TRBV5-1 | CASSPRGRDEKLFF | TGCGCCAGCAGCCCCAGGGGGCGCGATGAAAAACTGTTTTTT
TRBJ2-1 | . | . | TRBV7-3 | CASSLTRAAYNEQFF | TGTGCCAGCAGCTTGACCAGGGCGGCCTACAATGAGCAGTTCTTC
TRBJ1-5 | . | . | TRBV10-3 | CAISESKGQPQHF | TGTGCCATCAGTGAGTCAAAAGGCCAGCCCCAGCATTTT
TRBJ2-1 | . | . | TRBV5-1 | CASSLGRFASYNEQFF | TGCGCCAGCAGCCTGGGACGTTTCGCCTCCTACAATGAGCAGTTCTTC
TRBJ2-5 | few | . | TRBV20-1 | CSARVVEETQYF | TGCAGTGCTAGAGTGGTGGAGGAGACCCAGTACTTC
TRBJ2-7 | few | TRBD2 | TRBV20-1 | CSARASGTSGRNEQYF | TGCAGTGCTAGAGCGTCCGGGACTAGCGGGAGGAATGAGCAGTACTTC
TRBJ2-2 | . | . | TRBV10-3 | CAISDSSPTGELFF | TGTGCCATCAGTGATAGTAGCCCCACCGGGGAGCTGTTTTTT
TRBJ2-5 | . | . | TRBV6-4 | CVTPAGRETQYF | TGTGTCACCCCGGCGGGAAGGGAGACCCAGTACTTC
TRBJ1-2 | few | TRBD1 | TRBV6-1 | CASSGQRTGDYGYTF | TGTGCCAGCAGTGGACAGCGGACAGGGGACTATGGCTACACCTTC
TRBJ2-1 | . | . | TRBV11-3 | CASSLDQIEQFF | TGTGCCAGCAGCTTAGACCAGATTGAGCAGTTCTTC
TRBJ2-1 | . | . | TRBV7-2 | CASTLGGTLYNEQFF | TGTGCCAGCACCCTAGGGGGGACCCTCTACAATGAGCAGTTCTTC
TRBJ2-7 | . | . | TRBV3-1 | CASSQGSGVGEQYF | TGTGCCAGCAGCCAAGGGTCGGGAGTGGGCGAGCAGTACTTC
TRBJ1-5 | . | . | TRBV20-1 | CSARERKSNQPQHF | TGCAGTGCTAGGGAAAGGAAGAGCAATCAGCCCCAGCATTTT
TRBJ2-7 | . | TRBD1 | TRBV7-3 | CASSLTGQDSYEQYF | TGTGCCAGCAGCTTAACAGGACAGGACTCCTACGAGCAGTACTTC
TRBJ1-5 | . | TRBD1 | TRBV3-1 | CASSQESGRGHQPQHF | TGTGCCAGCAGCCAAGAAAGCGGCAGGGGGCATCAGCCCCAGCATTTT
TRBJ2-7 | . | TRBD1 | TRBV7-2 | CASSLATGEEAYEQYF | TGTGCCAGCAGCTTAGCGACAGGGGAGGAAGCCTACGAGCAGTACTTC
TRBJ2-3 | . | TRBD2 | TRBV7-9 | CASSQGLAGGGRYAYF | TGTGCCAGCAGCCAGGGACTAGCGGGAGGAGGTAGATACGCGTATTTT
TRBJ1-1 | . | . | TRBV3-1 | CASSHRVGGTEAFF | TGTGCCAGCAGTCACAGGGTGGGAGGCACTGAAGCTTTCTTT